This T cell receptor (beta chain) was captured in a study of T cell repertoires in cytomegalovirus infection. At the level of the study: Both CMV infection and a matching HLA type were indicated by public TCR beta signatures.

This clonotype has just a few counts. MiXCR, applied by TCRdb to the reads, yields one record per CDR3 protein. This table holds 200,000 to 250,000 distinct CDR3 sequences, approximately 24% found once. Germline V gene data show CDR1 as ENHRY and CDR2 as SYGVKD. Deletions cut 1 base from V and 5 bases from J, with 8 bases between. This CDR3 is 13 amino acids long. The chain has TRBV10-3 and TRBJ2-5; D unclear. Sequencing was carried out using CD8+ T cells from PBMCs. This receptor was taken from a human donor in good health (CMV status not recorded). Some clones in this sample may be carry-over from other donors' samples. The CDR3, as DNA: TGTGCCATCAGTGAGTGGTTAATGGAGACCCAGTACTTC. Its translation is CAISEWLMETQYF.